This record looks at one TCR beta chain sequence and its context. Original data processing: Cell counts per sample came from amplifying reference gene primers. Produced via immunoSEQ multiplex PCR; TCRdb's table is partial and in-frame only. V, J and clone size were drawn from that table, and D and trimming were deduced from the DNA. The sample has 110,000 to 150,000 clones, around 81% seen once. This entry is derived from a study of blood T cell repertoires in COVID-19. As for the study in general: The samples span acute and convalescent COVID-19 from the United States, Italy and Spain. Nucleic acid was either cDNA or gDNA, and it came from T cells, B-cell-depleted T cells, or PBMCs.

V lost 7 bases and J lost 1, with 19 bases in between. The CDR3 is 16 residues long. Germline V gene sequence: CDR1 LNHDA, CDR2 SQIVND (reference sequence). Input material: peripheral blood. The V gene is TRBV19, the J gene TRBJ1-1; D remains ambiguous. The clonotype comes from a human donor in a cohort sampled during active COVID-19. As DNA, the CDR3 is TGTGCCAGTATCGGGAAGGCACTCACATCGAACACTGAAGCTTTCTTT. It specifies CASIGKALTSNTEAFF.